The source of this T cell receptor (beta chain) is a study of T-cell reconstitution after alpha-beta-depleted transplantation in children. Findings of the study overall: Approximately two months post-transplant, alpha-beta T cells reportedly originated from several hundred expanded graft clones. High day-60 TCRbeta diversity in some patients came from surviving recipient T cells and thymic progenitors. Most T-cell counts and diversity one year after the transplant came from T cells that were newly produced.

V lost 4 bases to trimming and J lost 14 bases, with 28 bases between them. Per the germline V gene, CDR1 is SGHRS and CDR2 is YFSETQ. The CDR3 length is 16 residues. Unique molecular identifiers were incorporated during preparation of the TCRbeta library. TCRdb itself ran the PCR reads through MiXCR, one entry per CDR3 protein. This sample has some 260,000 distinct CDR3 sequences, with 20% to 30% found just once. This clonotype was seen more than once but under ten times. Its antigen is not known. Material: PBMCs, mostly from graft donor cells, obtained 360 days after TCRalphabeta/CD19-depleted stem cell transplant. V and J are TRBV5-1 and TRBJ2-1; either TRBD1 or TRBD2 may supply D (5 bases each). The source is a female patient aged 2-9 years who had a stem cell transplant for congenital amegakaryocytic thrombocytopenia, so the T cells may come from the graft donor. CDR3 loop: CASSPRGTANNVFKFF. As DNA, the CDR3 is TGCGCCAGCAGCCCCCGTGGGACGGCGAACAATGTTTTTAAGTTCTTC. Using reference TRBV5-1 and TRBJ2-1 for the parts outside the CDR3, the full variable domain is KAGVTQTPRYLIKTRGQQVTLSCSPISGHRSVSWYQQTPGQGLQFLFEYFSETQRNKGNFPGRFSGRQFSNSRSEMNVSTLELGDSALYLCASSPRGTANNVFKFFGPGTRLTVL.